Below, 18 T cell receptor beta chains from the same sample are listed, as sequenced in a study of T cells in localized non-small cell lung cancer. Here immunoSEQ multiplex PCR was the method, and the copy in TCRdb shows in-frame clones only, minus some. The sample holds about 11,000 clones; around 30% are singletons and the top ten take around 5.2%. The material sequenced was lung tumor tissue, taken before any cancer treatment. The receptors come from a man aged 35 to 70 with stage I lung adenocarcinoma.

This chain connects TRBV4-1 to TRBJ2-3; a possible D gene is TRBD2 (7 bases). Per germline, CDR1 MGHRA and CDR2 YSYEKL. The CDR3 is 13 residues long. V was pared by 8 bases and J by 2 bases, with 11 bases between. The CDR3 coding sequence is TGCGCCAGCTCCGGGGGGCCCACAGATACGCAGTATTTT. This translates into CASSGGPTDTQYF.

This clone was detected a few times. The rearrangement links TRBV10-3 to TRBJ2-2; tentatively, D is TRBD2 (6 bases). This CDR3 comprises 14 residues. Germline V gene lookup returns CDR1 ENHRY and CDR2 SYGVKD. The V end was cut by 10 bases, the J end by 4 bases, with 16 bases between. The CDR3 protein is CASGKDGITGELFF. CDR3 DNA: TGTGCCAGCGGGAAGGACGGCATCACCGGGGAGCTGTTTTTT.

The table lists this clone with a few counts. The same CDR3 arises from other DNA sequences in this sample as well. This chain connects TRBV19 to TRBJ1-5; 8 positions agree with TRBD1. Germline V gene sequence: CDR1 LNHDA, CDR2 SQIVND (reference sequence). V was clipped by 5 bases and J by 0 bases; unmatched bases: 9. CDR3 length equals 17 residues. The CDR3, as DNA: TGTGCCAGTAGTCCTGGACAGGGAGCTAATAGCAATCAGCCCCAGCATTTT. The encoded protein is CASSPGQGANSNQPQHF.

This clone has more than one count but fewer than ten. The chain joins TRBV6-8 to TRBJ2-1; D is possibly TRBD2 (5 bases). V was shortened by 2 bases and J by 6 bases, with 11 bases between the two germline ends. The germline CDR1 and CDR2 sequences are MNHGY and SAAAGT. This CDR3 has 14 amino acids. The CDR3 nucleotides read TGTGCCAGCAGTTACCCGGGGAAAATCAATGAGCAGTTCTTC. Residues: CASSYPGKINEQFF.

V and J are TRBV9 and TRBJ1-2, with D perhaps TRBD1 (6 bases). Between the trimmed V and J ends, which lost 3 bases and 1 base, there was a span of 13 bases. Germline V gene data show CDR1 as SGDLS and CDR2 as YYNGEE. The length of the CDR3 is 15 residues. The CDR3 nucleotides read TGTGCCAGCAGCGATTTAGGCAGGGGTAACTATGGCTACACCTTC. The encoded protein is CASSDLGRGNYGYTF.

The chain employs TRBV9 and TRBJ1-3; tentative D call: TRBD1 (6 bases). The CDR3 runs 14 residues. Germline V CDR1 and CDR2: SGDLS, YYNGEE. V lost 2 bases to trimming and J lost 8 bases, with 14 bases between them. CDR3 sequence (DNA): TGTGCCAGCAGCGTCACAGGGCTACTGGACACCATATATTTT. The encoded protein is CASSVTGLLDTIYF.

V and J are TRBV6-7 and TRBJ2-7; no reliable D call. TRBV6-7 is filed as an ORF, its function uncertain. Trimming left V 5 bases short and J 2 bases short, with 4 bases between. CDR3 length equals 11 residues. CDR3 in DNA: TGTGCCAGCAGTGGGGCCTACGAGCAGTACTTC. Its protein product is CASSGAYEQYF.

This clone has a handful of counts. This chain's CDR3 is CASRRTSGSTDTQYF. The CDR3 bases are TGTGCCAGCAGGCGGACTAGCGGAAGCACAGATACGCAGTATTTT. The chain combines TRBV9 with TRBJ2-3; 10 positions match TRBD2. The CDR3 runs to 15 residues. The V gene's germline CDR1 is SGDLS and CDR2 YYNGEE. Trimming removed 5 bases from V and 0 bases from J; junction bases left unmatched: 3.

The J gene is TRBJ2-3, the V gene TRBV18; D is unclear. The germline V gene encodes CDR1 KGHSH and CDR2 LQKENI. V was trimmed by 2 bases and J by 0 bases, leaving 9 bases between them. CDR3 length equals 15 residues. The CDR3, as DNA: TGTGCCAGCTCACCAGTGGGCGGTAGCACAGATACGCAGTATTTT. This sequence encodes CASSPVGGSTDTQYF.

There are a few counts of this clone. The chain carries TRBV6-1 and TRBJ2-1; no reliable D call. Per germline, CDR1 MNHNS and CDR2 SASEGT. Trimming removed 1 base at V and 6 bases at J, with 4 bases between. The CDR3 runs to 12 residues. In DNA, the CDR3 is TGTGCCAGCAGTGAAGGTTCCAATGAGCAGTTCTTC. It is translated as CASSEGSNEQFF.

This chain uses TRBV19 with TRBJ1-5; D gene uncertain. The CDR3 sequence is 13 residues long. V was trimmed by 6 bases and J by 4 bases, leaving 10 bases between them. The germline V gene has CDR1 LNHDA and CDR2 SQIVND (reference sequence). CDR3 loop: CASSKSANQPQHF. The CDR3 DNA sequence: TGTGCCAGTAGCAAGTCAGCTAATCAGCCCCAGCATTTT.

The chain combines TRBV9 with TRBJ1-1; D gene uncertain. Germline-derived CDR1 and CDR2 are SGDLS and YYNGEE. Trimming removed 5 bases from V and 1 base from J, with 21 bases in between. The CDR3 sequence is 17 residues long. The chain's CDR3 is CASSDVGSFLRNTEAFF. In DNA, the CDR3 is TGTGCCAGCAGTGATGTAGGGTCGTTTTTAAGGAACACTGAAGCTTTCTTT.

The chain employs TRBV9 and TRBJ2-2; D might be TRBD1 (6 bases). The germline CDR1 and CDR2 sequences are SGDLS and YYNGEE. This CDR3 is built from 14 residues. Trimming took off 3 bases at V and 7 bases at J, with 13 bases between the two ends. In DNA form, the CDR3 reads TGTGCCAGCAGCGGAAGTGGGGGCGGCGGGGAGCTGTTTTTT. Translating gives CASSGSGGGGELFF.

This chain's CDR3 is CASSPGQGWETQYF. CDR3 DNA: TGTGCCAGCAGCCCCGGACAGGGCTGGGAGACCCAGTACTTC. The chain employs TRBV11-3 and TRBJ2-5, with 8 bases fitting TRBD1. With V trimmed by 5 bases and J by 5 bases, 7 bases remained unmatched. The CDR3 loop spans 14 amino acids. Germline CDR1 reads SGHNT; CDR2 reads YENEEA.

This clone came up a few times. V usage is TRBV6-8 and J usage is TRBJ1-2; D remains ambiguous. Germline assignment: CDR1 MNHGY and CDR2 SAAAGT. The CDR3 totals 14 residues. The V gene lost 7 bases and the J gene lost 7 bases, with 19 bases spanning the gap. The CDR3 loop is CASTTSASSGGYTF. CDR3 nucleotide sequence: TGTGCCAGCACCACCTCCGCCAGTTCCGGTGGCTACACCTTC.

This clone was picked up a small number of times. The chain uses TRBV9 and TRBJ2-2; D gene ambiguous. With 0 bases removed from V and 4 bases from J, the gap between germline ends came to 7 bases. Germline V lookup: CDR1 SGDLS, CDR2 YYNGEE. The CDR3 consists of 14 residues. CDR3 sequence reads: CASSVGVGTGELFF. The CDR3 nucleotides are TGTGCCAGCAGCGTAGGAGTCGGCACCGGGGAGCTGTTTTTT.

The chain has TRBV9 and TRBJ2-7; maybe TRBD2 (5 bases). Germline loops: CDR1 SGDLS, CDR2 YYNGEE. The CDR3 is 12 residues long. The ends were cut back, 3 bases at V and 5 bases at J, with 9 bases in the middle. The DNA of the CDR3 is TGTGCCAGCAGCGCGGAGGAGGACGAGCAGTACTTC. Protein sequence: CASSAEEDEQYF.

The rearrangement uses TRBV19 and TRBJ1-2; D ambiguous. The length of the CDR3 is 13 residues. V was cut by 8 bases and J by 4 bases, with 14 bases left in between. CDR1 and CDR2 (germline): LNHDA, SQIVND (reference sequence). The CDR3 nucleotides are TGTGCCAGTGGGTTCGGAGTGCCCTATGGCTACACCTTC. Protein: CASGFGVPYGYTF.